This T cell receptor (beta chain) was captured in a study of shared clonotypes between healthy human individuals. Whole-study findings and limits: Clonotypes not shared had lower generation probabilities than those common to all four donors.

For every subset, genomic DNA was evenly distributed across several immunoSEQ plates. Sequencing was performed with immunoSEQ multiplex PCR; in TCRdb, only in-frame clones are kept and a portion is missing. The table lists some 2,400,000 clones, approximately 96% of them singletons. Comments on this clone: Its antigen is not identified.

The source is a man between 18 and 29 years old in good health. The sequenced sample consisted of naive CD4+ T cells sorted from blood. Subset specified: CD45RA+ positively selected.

As DNA, the CDR3 is TGTGCCAGCAGCCCCGTACTAGCGGGGAATGAGCAGTTCTTC. The encoded protein is CASSPVLAGNEQFF. The chain combines TRBV7-2 with TRBJ2-1; 10 bases map to TRBD2. Germline V CDR1 and CDR2: SGHTA, FQGNSA. V gave up 5 bases and J gave up 7 bases; unmatched junction bases: 5. The CDR3 is 14 residues long. Full variable domain (outside the CDR3, taken from reference TRBV7-2 and TRBJ2-1): GAGVSQSPSNKVTEKGKDVELRCDPISGHTALYWYRQSLGQGLEFLIYFQGNSAPDKSGLPSDRFSAERTGGSVSTLTIQRTQQEDSAVYLCASSPVLAGNEQFFGPGTRLTVL.